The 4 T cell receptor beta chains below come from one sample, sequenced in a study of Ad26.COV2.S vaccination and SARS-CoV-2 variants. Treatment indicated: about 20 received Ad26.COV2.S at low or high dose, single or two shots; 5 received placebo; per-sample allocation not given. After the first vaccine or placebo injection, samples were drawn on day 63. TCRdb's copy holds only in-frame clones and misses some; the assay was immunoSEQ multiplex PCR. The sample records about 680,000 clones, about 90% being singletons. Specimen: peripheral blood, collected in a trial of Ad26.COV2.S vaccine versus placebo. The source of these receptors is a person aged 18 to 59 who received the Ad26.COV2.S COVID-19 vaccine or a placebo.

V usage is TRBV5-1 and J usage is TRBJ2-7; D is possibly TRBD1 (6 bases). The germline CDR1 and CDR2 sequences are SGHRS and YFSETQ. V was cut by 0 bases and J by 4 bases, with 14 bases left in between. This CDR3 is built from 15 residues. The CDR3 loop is CASSLEQGLLYEQYF. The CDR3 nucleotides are TGCGCCAGCAGCTTGGAACAGGGCTTATTATACGAGCAGTACTTC.

Here the CDR3 DNA reads TGTGCCAGCAGTATGGCTAGCCAAGAGACCCAGTACTTC. It translates to CASSMASQETQYF. The rearrangement links TRBV6-5 to TRBJ2-5; D is uncertain. The germline gives CDR1 MNHEY, CDR2 SVGAGI. V was cut by 5 bases and J by 1 base, with 8 bases left in between. CDR3 length equals 13 residues.

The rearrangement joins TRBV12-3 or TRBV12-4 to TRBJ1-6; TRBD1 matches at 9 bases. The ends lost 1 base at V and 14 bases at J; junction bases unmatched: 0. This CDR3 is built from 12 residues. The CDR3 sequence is CASSLGQGALHF. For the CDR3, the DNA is TGTGCCAGCAGTTTAGGACAGGGGGCCCTCCACTTT.

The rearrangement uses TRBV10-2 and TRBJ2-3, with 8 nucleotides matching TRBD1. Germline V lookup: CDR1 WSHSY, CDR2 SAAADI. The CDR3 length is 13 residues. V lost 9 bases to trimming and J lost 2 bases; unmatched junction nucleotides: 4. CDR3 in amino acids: CASRGQATDTQYF. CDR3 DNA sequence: TGCGCCAGTCGGGGACAGGCCACAGATACGCAGTATTTT.